Included here is one T cell receptor (beta chain) sequence, with context. A clone one base away is much larger, so this may be a read error. RNA transcripts served as the template for amplifying TCR beta CDR3 regions. An initial round of RT-PCR targeting the TCR CDR3 relied on the HTBI primer set. TCRdb reprocessed the multiplex PCR reads with MiXCR, giving one entry per CDR3 protein. The data show 300,000 to 450,000 distinct CDR3 sequences, around 14% seen once. Not enrolled were patients with uncontrolled infection, other autoimmune disease, pregnancy or lactation. The ends were cut back, 4 bases at V and 8 bases at J, with 18 bases in the middle. Germline V gives CDR1 MDHEN, CDR2 SYDVKM. This CDR3 comprises 15 residues. The sample originates from a study of T cells in Graves' hyperthyroidism and ophthalmopathy.

The source of this sequence is a young woman with Graves' hyperthyroidism. The rearrangement uses TRBV28 and TRBJ2-4, with a tentative D call TRBD2 (5 bases). Sequenced material: blood. CDR3 DNA: TGTGCCAGCAGTTCCCCTGGGGTAGCGAGAGACATTCAGTACTTC. This translates into CASSSPGVARDIQYF.